This T cell receptor (beta chain) was identified during a study of metastatic and nonmetastatic thyroid tumors. Study at large: The authors compared repertoires across blood and tumor or nodule tissue from malignant and benign thyroid patients.

Before thyroid surgery, none of the patients had received any treatment. Germline CDR1 and CDR2: SNHLY and FYNNEI. This CDR3 is 14 amino acids long. Trimming removed 8 bases from V and 7 bases from J; junction bases left unmatched: 7. With MiXCR, TCRdb called clones anew from the PCR reads. Of around 61,000 clones listed, almost 30% are singletons. The receptor was isolated from a female donor with papillary thyroid cancer or a benign thyroid nodule (not recorded which). Some clones in this sample may be carry-over from other donors' samples. Sequenced sample: blood. This rearrangement joins TRBV2 to TRBJ2-2, with TRBD2 matching 10 bases. CDR3 DNA: TGTGCCAGCCTCCTAGCGGGAGCGGGCGGGGAGCTGTTTTTT. As protein: CASLLAGAGGELFF.